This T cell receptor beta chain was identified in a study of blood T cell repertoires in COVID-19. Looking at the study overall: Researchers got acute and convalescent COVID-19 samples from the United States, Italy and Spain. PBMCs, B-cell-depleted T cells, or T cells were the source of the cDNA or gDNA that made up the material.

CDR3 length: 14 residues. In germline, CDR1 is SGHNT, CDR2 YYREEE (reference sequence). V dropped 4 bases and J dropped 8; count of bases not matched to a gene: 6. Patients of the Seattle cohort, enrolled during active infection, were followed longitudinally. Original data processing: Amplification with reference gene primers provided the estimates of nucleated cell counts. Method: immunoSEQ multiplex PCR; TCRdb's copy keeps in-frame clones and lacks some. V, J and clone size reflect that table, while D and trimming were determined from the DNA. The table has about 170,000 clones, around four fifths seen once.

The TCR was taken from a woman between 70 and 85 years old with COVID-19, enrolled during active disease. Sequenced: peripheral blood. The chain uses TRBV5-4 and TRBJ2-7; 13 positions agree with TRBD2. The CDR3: CASSSGLAGDKQYF. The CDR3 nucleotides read TGTGCCAGCAGCAGTGGACTAGCGGGAGATAAGCAGTACTTC.